Below are 4 T cell receptor beta chains sequenced from a single sample in a study of siplizumab effects on memory and regulatory T cells (dated by TCRdb to between 2018 and 2021). Mixed lymphocyte reaction cells were cocultured at 37°C for 6 to 7 days. The library was generated by the immunoSEQ multiplex PCR assay. Imported from immuneACCESS, the table was reduced by TCRdb to in-frame sequences with V and J called. These copies leave out some clones; in studies compared against another copy, an unresolved V gene accounts for under half, and the cause of the remainder is not known. The sample's clone listing holds some 72 clones. The antigens these receptors bind are not known. Specimen: CFSE-low (dividing) CD8+ T cells sorted from an allogeneic mixed lymphocyte reaction. The receptors shown here come from a human donor in good health; the cells came from an allogeneic mixed lymphocyte reaction.

The chain combines TRBV5-1 with TRBJ1-5; the match to TRBD1 covers 7 bases. Germline loops: CDR1 SGHRS, CDR2 YFSETQ. The CDR3 is 16 amino acids. V dropped 1 base and J dropped 4; count of bases not matched to a gene: 8. CDR3 sequence reads: CASSLSDRDRNQPQHF. The CDR3 bases are TGCGCCAGCAGCTTGAGTGACAGGGATCGGAATCAGCCCCAGCATTTT.

The chain uses TRBV27 and TRBJ2-1; 9 bases match TRBD2. This CDR3 has 15 residues. Germline V lookup: CDR1 MNHEY, CDR2 SMNVEV (reference sequence). The V segment lost 4 bases and the J segment 6 bases; nucleotides outside the gene matches: 7. CDR3 nucleotide sequence: TGTGCCAGCAGTTCTATAGCGGGAGTAGCCAATGAGCAGTTCTTC. As protein: CASSSIAGVANEQFF.

A few counts support this clone. The chain recombines TRBV11-2 with TRBJ2-7; weak D call: TRBD2 (5 bases). This CDR3 contains 15 residues. Germline-derived CDR1 and CDR2 are SGHAT and FQNNGV. The germline V and J ends were trimmed by 4 bases and 2 bases, with 15 bases remaining between them. CDR3 bases: TGTGCCAGCAGCTATCTCTCAGGAGGAACCTACGAGCAGTACTTC. Translation gives CASSYLSGGTYEQYF.

The gene calls are TRBV30 and TRBJ2-6; D remains unclear. The CDR3 is made up of 17 amino acids. In germline, CDR1 is GTSNPN, CDR2 SVGIG (reference sequence). V shed 4 bases and J shed 5 bases, with 21 bases lying between them. CDR3 sequence reads: CAWTRRRYNSRANVLTF. The CDR3 nucleotides are TGTGCCTGGACGCGAAGGCGTTATAACAGTCGGGCCAACGTCCTGACTTTC. Full variable domain (remainder filled in from reference TRBV30 and TRBJ2-6): SQTIHQWPATLVQPVGSPLSLECTVEGTSNPNLYWYRQAAGRGLQLLFYSVGIGQISSEVPQNLSASRPQDRQFILSSKKLLLSDSGFYLCAWTRRRYNSRANVLTFGAGSRLTVL.